This T cell receptor beta chain was obtained from a study of T cell responses to AZD1222 COVID-19 vaccine. The table came from immunoSEQ multiplex PCR; TCRdb's copy has only in-frame clones and leaves some out. The repertoire holds 70,000 to 95,000 clones, with 90% as singletons. Second-dose timings of about 4 or about 12 weeks were pooled. Overall study results and limits: Females made up more of the donors, who were largely white British, and clonal diversity may have come out too low. The number of AZD1222 recipients seropositive at baseline was only 5 to 7.

Germline lookup yields CDR1 LGHDT and CDR2 YNNKEL (reference sequence). Between the trimmed V and J ends, which lost 2 bases and 9 bases, there was a span of 7 bases. The CDR3 length is 11 residues. A note on this clone: Its antigen is unidentified.

V gene TRBV3-1 (or the pseudogene TRBV3-2) combines with J gene TRBJ2-5; D is uncertain. This receptor was obtained from an adult who received the AZD1222 COVID-19 vaccine. The sample in question was peripheral blood, obtained 28 days after the second AZD1222 dose. CDR3 residues: CASSQLFPQYF. CDR3 coding DNA: TGTGCCAGCAGCCAACTTTTCCCCCAGTACTTC.